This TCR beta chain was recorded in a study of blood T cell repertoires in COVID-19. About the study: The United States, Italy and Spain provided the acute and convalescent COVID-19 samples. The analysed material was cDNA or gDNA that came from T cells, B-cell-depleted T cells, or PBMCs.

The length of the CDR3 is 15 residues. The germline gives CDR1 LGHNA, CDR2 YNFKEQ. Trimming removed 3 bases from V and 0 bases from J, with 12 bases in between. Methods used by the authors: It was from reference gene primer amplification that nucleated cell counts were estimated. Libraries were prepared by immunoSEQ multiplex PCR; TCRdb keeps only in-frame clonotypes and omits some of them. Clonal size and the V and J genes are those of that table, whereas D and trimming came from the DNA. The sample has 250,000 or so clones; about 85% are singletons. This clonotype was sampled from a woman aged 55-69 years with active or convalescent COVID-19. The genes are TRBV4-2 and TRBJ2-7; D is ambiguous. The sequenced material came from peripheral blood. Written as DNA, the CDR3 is TGTGCCAGCAGCCATTCCGCGGCTAACTCCTACGAGCAGTACTTC. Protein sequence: CASSHSAANSYEQYF.